Listed below are T cell receptor beta chains from one sample, sequenced in a study of shared clonotypes between healthy human individuals. The method was immunoSEQ multiplex PCR; TCRdb's version includes in-frame clones alone and lacks a portion of them. The sample shows around 1.1 million clones, around 77% of them seen only once. The sample taken for sequencing was memory CD4+ T cells from PBMCs. Receptors were obtained from a man aged 18 to 30 in good health. Some clones in this sample may be carry-over from other donors' samples. CDR3s include the opening cysteine and the closing phenylalanine or tryptophan. Fields, in order: J gene, D gene, V gene, clone size, CDR3 DNA, CDR3 protein. D genes are given only for firm matches. Size is stated for part of the rows, as once, few or many counts, or as a class when the clone is expanded.

TRBJ2-7,TRBD1,TRBV2,NA,TGTGCCAGCAGTGCAGGGGGTAGCGAGCAGTACTTC,CASSAGGSEQYF
TRBJ2-1,TRBD2,TRBV4-2,NA,TGTGCCAGCAGCCAGCTAGGACTAGCGGGAGGTGTGGGCAATGAGCAGTTCTTC,CASSQLGLAGGVGNEQFF
TRBJ2-2,NA,TRBV2,NA,TGTGCCAGCAGTGAAGGCTGGTCGGGGGAGCTGTTTTTT,CASSEGWSGELFF
TRBJ2-2,NA,TRBV28,once,TGTGCCAGCGGATCAGGGCAGAACACCGGGGAGCTGTTTTTT,CASGSGQNTGELFF
TRBJ1-1,NA,TRBV7-2,NA,TGTGCCAGCAGCTTAGACTCGACCCAACGGGGCACTGAAGCTTTCTTT,CASSLDSTQRGTEAFF
TRBJ2-7,TRBD1,TRBV6-5,NA,TGTGCCAGCACCAGGACAGGGGGCAAGTACGAGCAGTACTTC,CASTRTGGKYEQYF
TRBJ1-5,NA,TRBV19,many,TGTGCCAGTAGTGAGCGATATCAGCCCCAGCATTTT,CASSERYQPQHF
TRBJ2-7,TRBD2,TRBV5-5,few,TGTGCCAGCAGCTCCCTAGCGGGGGACTACGAGCAGTACTTC,CASSSLAGDYEQYF
TRBJ2-7,TRBD2,TRBV6-6,NA,TGTGCCAGCCTAGCGGGAAGCGAGCAGTACTTC,CASLAGSEQYF
TRBJ2-7,NA,TRBV30,NA,TGTGCCTGGAACTCGAACAGGGACTACGAGCAGTACTTC,CAWNSNRDYEQYF
TRBJ1-2,NA,TRBV18,once,TGTGCCAGCTCTCCTGAGACCCTATCGGGTGGCTACACCTTC,CASSPETLSGGYTF
TRBJ2-5,TRBD2,TRBV6-1,NA,TGTGCCAGCAGTAGGACTAGCCTGGAGACCCAGTACTTC,CASSRTSLETQYF
TRBJ1-3,NA,TRBV6-1,NA,TGTGCCAGCAGTGAAGTCAGGGGAAACACCATATATTTT,CASSEVRGNTIYF
TRBJ1-2,NA,TRBV18,NA,TGTGCCAGCTCACCAGGGGGAGGTAACTATGGCTACACCTTC,CASSPGGGNYGYTF
TRBJ2-1,NA,TRBV5-6,NA,TGTGCCAGCAGCTCGGAAACAGGGTATCGTAACTACAATGAGCAGTTCTTC,CASSSETGYRNYNEQFF
TRBJ2-5,NA,TRBV5-8,NA,TGTGCCAGCAGCTTGGTATCAGAGACCCAGTACTTC,CASSLVSETQYF
TRBJ2-3,TRBD2,TRBV7-2,few,TGTGCCAGCAGCGCCCAACTAGCGGGAGTTGGAGATACGCAGTATTTT,CASSAQLAGVGDTQYF
TRBJ2-7,TRBD2,TRBV28,NA,TGTGCCAGCAGTTTCGGGGGGACGCCGACCTACGAGCAGTACTTC,CASSFGGTPTYEQYF
TRBJ1-5,NA,TRBV4-1,NA,TGCGCCAGCAGCCCTATGGGAGGGTTAAGCAATCAGCCCCAGCATTTT,CASSPMGGLSNQPQHF
TRBJ1-2,TRBD1,TRBV4-2,NA,TGTGCCAGCAGCCAAGCGTCGGTGGAGGGGGCTGGTGGCTACACCTTC,CASSQASVEGAGGYTF
TRBJ2-5,NA,TRBV28,NA,TGTGCCAGCAGATCCCCAGGTATACAAGAGACCCAGTACTTC,CASRSPGIQETQYF
TRBJ2-2,TRBD2,TRBV4-1,many,TGCGCCAGCAGCCAAGAGGGGGGACTAGCGGGAAGGGCCGGGGAGCTGTTTTTT,CASSQEGGLAGRAGELFF
TRBJ2-1,NA,TRBV5-1,NA,TGCGCCAGCAGCGGGCAGGGGGGTCGCAATGAGCAGTTCTTC,CASSGQGGRNEQFF
TRBJ2-7,TRBD1,TRBV5-1,NA,TGCGCCAGCAGCTTGGGTGGGACAGCTTCCTCCTACGAGCAGTACTTC,CASSLGGTASSYEQYF
TRBJ2-7,NA,TRBV11-2,few,TGTGCCAGCAGCTTCGGGCTGGCCTACGAGCAGTACTTC,CASSFGLAYEQYF
TRBJ2-2,NA,TRBV30,NA,TGTGCCTGGAGTAAGAACACCGGGGAGCTGTTTTTT,CAWSKNTGELFF
TRBJ2-1,TRBD2,TRBV30,NA,TGTGCCTGGGGGGGGTCCGGCGGGAGTTACCCTAGGTCCTACAATGAGCAGTTCTTC,CAWGGSGGSYPRSYNEQFF
TRBJ2-6,NA,TRBV29-1,NA,TGCAGCGTGACCGAGGGGCCCGGGGCCAACGTCCTGACTTTC,CSVTEGPGANVLTF
TRBJ1-2,NA,TRBV6-5,NA,TGTGCCAGCACACGAAAAGGGCTTAACTATGGCTACACCTTC,CASTRKGLNYGYTF
TRBJ1-1,NA,TRBV6-5,NA,TGTGCCAGCTCTTCGTGGGACACTGAAGCTTTCTTT,CASSSWDTEAFF
TRBJ2-5,TRBD2,TRBV6-5,NA,TGTGCCATCAGTGGGGGACTAGCGGTCGGGGAGACCCAGTACTTC,CAISGGLAVGETQYF
TRBJ2-7,NA,TRBV7-2,NA,TGTGCCAGCAGCTTACAAGGAAGTAGAATCTACGAGCAGTACTTC,CASSLQGSRIYEQYF
TRBJ1-1,TRBD1,TRBV11-2,NA,TGTGCCAGCAGCCCCGACAGGGGTGGAGAAGCTTTCTTT,CASSPDRGGEAFF
TRBJ2-5,NA,TRBV30,NA,TGTTCAGGGGGGAGTGAAGAGACCCAGTACTTC,CSGGSEETQYF
TRBJ2-1,NA,TRBV30,NA,TGTGCCTGGAGCCCAGGGAGTTACAATGAGCAGTTCTTC,CAWSPGSYNEQFF
TRBJ1-2,NA,TRBV19,NA,TGTGCCAGTAGTACGGGGTTCGACTATGGCTACACCTTC,CASSTGFDYGYTF
TRBJ2-5,NA,TRBV14,NA,TGTGCCAGCAGCCAGGTCAGGGAAGAGACCCAGTACTTC,CASSQVREETQYF
TRBJ2-1,NA,TRBV4-1,NA,TGCGCCAGCAGCCCCCGGGTTAGCGGACCGCGGAATGAGCAGTTCTTC,CASSPRVSGPRNEQFF
TRBJ2-2,NA,TRBV2,NA,TGTGCCAGCAGGTGGGGGCAGGGAGGTACCGGGGAGCTGTTTTTT,CASRWGQGGTGELFF